This entry lists 32 T cell receptor beta chains sequenced from one sample in a study of identical twins. MiXCR, applied by TCRdb to the 5' RACE reads, yields one record per CDR3 protein. The profile shows roughly 1,500,000 distinct CDR3 sequences, 32% of them singletons. The sample comprised cord blood. Receptors were obtained from a newborn girl in good health.

This clonotype has just one count. The CDR3 nucleotides read TGTGCCAGCAGCCTACGGCCGACGGGGCAGTTCTTC. Its translation is CASSLRPTGQFF. The rearrangement uses TRBV3-1 and TRBJ2-1; no reliable D call. Germline CDR1 and CDR2: LGHDT and YNNKEL (reference sequence). The germline V and J ends were trimmed by 4 bases and 12 bases, with 13 bases remaining between them. The CDR3 runs 12 residues.

In this sample, this clonotype turned up a few times. V gene TRBV20-1 combines with J gene TRBJ2-7, with a tentative D call TRBD1 (6 bases). Between the trimmed V and J ends, which lost 7 bases and 4 bases, there was a span of 20 bases. The CDR3 length is 14 residues. Germline values: CDR1 DFQATT, CDR2 SNEGSKA (reference sequence). CDR3 loop: CSDRKQGKSYEQYF. The CDR3 nucleotides are TGCAGTGACCGAAAACAGGGCAAATCGTACGAGCAGTACTTC.

This clonotype was picked up many times. The gene calls are TRBV29-1 and TRBJ2-1; a weak D match, TRBD1 (6 bases). CDR1 SQVTM and CDR2 ANQGSEA come from the germline V gene. V lost 4 bases and J lost 1, with 11 bases in between. The CDR3 contains 14 residues. CDR3 residues: CSVVRQGSYNEQFF. CDR3 sequence (DNA): TGCAGCGTTGTAAGGCAGGGGTCCTACAATGAGCAGTTCTTC.

This clonotype has just a few counts. V is TRBV5-4 and J is TRBJ2-7, with a weak D call TRBD2 (6 bases). The CDR3 totals 17 residues. Trimming stripped 1 base from V and 0 bases from J, with 17 bases between. CDR1 and CDR2 (germline): SGHNT, YYREEE (reference sequence). CDR3 protein: CASSLKGSGFGSYEQYF. The CDR3 DNA is TGTGCCAGCAGCTTGAAAGGTAGCGGTTTTGGCTCCTACGAGCAGTACTTC.

This clonotype occurred a few times. This chain links TRBV6-6 with TRBJ2-1; TRBD2 matches 7 bases. This CDR3 has 17 residues. The germline gives CDR1 MNHNY, CDR2 SVGAGI (reference sequence). V was pared by 5 bases and J by 1 base, with 11 bases of the junction left unmatched. Here the CDR3 DNA reads TGTGCCAGCAGTCCAATCTGGCGGGGGAAGTCCTACAATGAGCAGTTCTTC. Its translation: CASSPIWRGKSYNEQFF.

The V and J genes are TRBV11-2 and TRBJ2-1, with D unresolved. The DNA end is a closer match to TRBJ2-7, so the J assignment may be wrong. Germline CDR1 and CDR2: SGHAT and FQNNGV. The CDR3 has 16 residues. CDR3 residues: CASSLDRQATYNEQYF. CDR3 in DNA: TGTGCCAGCAGCTTAGATCGGCAGGCGACCTACAATGAGCAGTACTTC.

V usage is TRBV10-2 and J usage is TRBJ2-4; 7 nucleotides align to TRBD1. The J segment lost 0 bases and the V segment lost 4 bases, leaving 6 bases of the junction unmatched. This CDR3 has 16 residues. Germline CDR1 WSHSY, CDR2 SAAADI. The CDR3 reads CASSVQGELAKNIQYF. The CDR3 nucleotides read TGCGCCAGCAGTGTGCAGGGGGAACTAGCCAAAAACATTCAGTACTTC.

This clonotype came up a few times. V is TRBV12-3 or TRBV12-4 and J is TRBJ2-7; D unresolved. V was shortened by 5 bases and J by 1 base, with 15 bases between the two germline ends. The CDR3 extends over 15 amino acids. CDR3 sequence reads: CASSPTGLKSYEQYF. The DNA for the CDR3 is TGTGCCAGCAGTCCCACCGGGCTAAAGTCCTACGAGCAGTACTTC.

In this sample, this clonotype turned up a few times. The V call is TRBV6-2 or TRBV6-3, the J call TRBJ2-1, with 13 nucleotides matching TRBD2. Germline CDR1 reads MNHEY; CDR2 reads SVGEGT. The CDR3 has 18 amino acids. V shed 4 bases and J 3 bases; nucleotides not matched to a gene: 9. The CDR3 DNA follows: TGTGCCAGCAGTTCCTCACTAGCGGGGGGGGCCATCTACAATGAGCAGTTCTTC. It codes for CASSSSLAGGAIYNEQFF.

This clonotype has just a few counts. The chain employs TRBV10-3 and TRBJ1-1; D remains ambiguous. Germline V lookup: CDR1 ENHRY, CDR2 SYGVKD. V dropped 5 bases and J dropped 5 bases, with 12 bases sitting between them. CDR3 size: 13 residues. DNA of the CDR3: TGTGCCATCAGTCCAGGCTCTGGAACTGAAGCTTTCTTT. As protein: CAISPGSGTEAFF.

Only a few counts were recorded for this clonotype. This chain connects TRBV7-2 to TRBJ2-1; possible D gene TRBD2, 5 bases. Trimming left V 0 bases short and J 11 bases short, with 8 bases between. CDR1 SGHTA and CDR2 FQGNSA come from the germline V gene. This CDR3 has 12 residues. For the CDR3, the DNA is TGTGCCAGCAGCTTAGCGACTAAAAAGCAGTTCTTC. Protein: CASSLATKKQFF. Full variable domain (outside the CDR3, taken from reference TRBV7-2 and TRBJ2-1): GAGVSQSPSNKVTEKGKDVELRCDPISGHTALYWYRQSLGQGLEFLIYFQGNSAPDKSGLPSDRFSAERTGGSVSTLTIQRTQQEDSAVYLCASSLATKKQFFGPGTRLTVL.

A few counts support this clonotype. The rearrangement uses TRBV6-6 and TRBJ2-7; 12 nucleotides line up with TRBD2. V lost 5 bases and J lost 0; bases outside the gene matches: 8. The germline V gene has CDR1 MNHNY and CDR2 SVGAGI (reference sequence). The CDR3 runs 17 residues. The CDR3 region has the DNA TGTGCCAGCAGTAAACTAGCGGGGGGCCTTAGCTCCTACGAGCAGTACTTC. Its translation is CASSKLAGGLSSYEQYF.

This clonotype was detected a few times. The chain combines TRBV5-6 with TRBJ1-4; D remains ambiguous. V was cut by 7 bases and J by 3 bases, with 4 bases left in between. This CDR3 has 11 residues. Germline CDR1 reads SGHDT; CDR2 reads YYEEEE. CDR3 in amino acids: CASPANEKLFF. CDR3 in DNA: TGTGCCAGCCCCGCTAATGAAAAACTGTTTTTT.

The gene calls are TRBV19 and TRBJ2-1; 9 bases line up with TRBD2. Germline CDR1 reads LNHDA; CDR2 reads SQIVND (reference sequence). This CDR3 is built from 13 residues. Germline trimming cut 4 bases from V and 12 bases from J; bases unmatched to any gene: 7. CDR3 sequence reads: CASSRLAGTSQFF. The CDR3 nucleotides read TGTGCCAGTAGTAGGCTAGCGGGGACATCGCAGTTCTTC. The variable domain in full, completed from reference TRBV19 and TRBJ2-1, reads DGGITQSPKYLFRKEGQNVTLSCEQNLNHDAMYWYRQDPGQGLRLIYYSQIVNDFQKGDIAEGYSVSREKKESFPLTVTSAQKNPTAFYLCASSRLAGTSQFFGPGTRLTVL.

A few counts support this clonotype. The V gene is TRBV7-2, the J gene TRBJ1-1; D gene unclear. Trimming left V 1 base short and J 6 bases short, with 15 bases between. The CDR3 is 15 residues long. The germline gives CDR1 SGHTA, CDR2 FQGNSA. The CDR3 coding sequence is TGTGCCAGCAGCTTAGGGGATAGTAGAGCCGCTGAAGCTTTCTTT. This codes for CASSLGDSRAAEAFF.

The rearrangement joins TRBV30 to TRBJ1-2; D is possibly TRBD1 (6 bases). This CDR3 region has 12 residues. Trimming left V 3 bases short and J 7 bases short, with 12 bases between. Germline CDR1 reads GTSNPN; CDR2 reads SVGIG (reference sequence). CDR3 sequence reads: CAWSLTGSGYTF. For the CDR3, the DNA is TGTGCCTGGAGCCTTACAGGGAGTGGCTACACCTTC.

The chain employs TRBV21-1 and TRBJ2-7; the table's TRBD1 call for D was not verified on the DNA. TRBV21-1 has pseudogene status. The CDR3 has 19 residues. The chain's CDR3 is CASSKGRDLRTGCHYEQYF. The CDR3 DNA is TGTGCCAGCAGCAAAGGTCGTGACTTACGGACAGGGTGCCACTACGAGCAGTACTTC.

The gene calls are TRBV20-1 and TRBJ2-5; 9 bases are a match to TRBD1. J lost 13 bases, V lost 8 bases, and 11 bases had no gene match. Germline V gene data show CDR1 as DFQATT and CDR2 as SNEGSKA (reference sequence). This CDR3 has 11 amino acids. The CDR3 bases are TGCAGTCAGGACAGGGGCTACGAGCGGTACTTC. This sequence encodes CSQDRGYERYF.

The rearrangement links TRBV4-1 to TRBJ1-1; 7 bases are shared with TRBD1. The CDR3 loop spans 13 amino acids. V was clipped by 6 bases and J by 8 bases; unmatched bases: 9. CDR1 MGHRA and CDR2 YSYEKL come from the germline V gene. Here the CDR3 reads CASRPAEDREAFF. As DNA, the CDR3 is TGCGCCAGCAGGCCCGCGGAGGACAGGGAAGCTTTCTTT.

Only a few counts were recorded for this clonotype. The chain links TRBV7-9 to TRBJ2-3; D may be TRBD1 or TRBD2 (6 bases each). V lost 2 bases and J 1 base, leaving 16 bases between the germline ends. The CDR3 is made up of 17 amino acids. Germline V CDR1 and CDR2: SEHNR, FQNEAQ (reference sequence). The chain's CDR3 is CASSLLGGGVGTDTQYF. CDR3 DNA: TGTGCCAGCAGCTTATTAGGAGGGGGTGTTGGCACAGATACGCAGTATTTT.

The V call is TRBV28, the J call TRBJ2-3; TRBD1 matches at 9 bases. From germline, CDR1 is MDHEN and CDR2 SYDVKM. This CDR3 spans 14 amino acids. Unmatched junction bases numbered 4, after V lost 3 bases and J lost 6 bases. CDR3 coding DNA: TGTGCCAGCAGTTTTCTGACAGGGGGGGATACGCAGTATTTT. Encoded protein: CASSFLTGGDTQYF.

This chain joins TRBV27 and TRBJ2-1; the D gene could be TRBD1 or TRBD2 (5 bases each). The CDR3 is made up of 11 amino acids. The germline CDR1 and CDR2 sequences are MNHEY and SMNVEV (reference sequence). The V end lost 4 bases, the J end lost 13 bases, and 11 bases lay between the germline ends. The DNA of the CDR3 is TGTGCCAGCAGTTCCAGAGGGACCCAGTTCTTC. Its protein is CASSSRGTQFF.

The CDR3 loop reads CASSLRAPESGRANEQFF. CDR3 bases: TGTGCCAGCAGCCTGCGGGCCCCGGAAAGCGGGAGGGCCAATGAGCAGTTCTTC. This sequence joins TRBV28 and TRBJ2-1; the match to TRBD2 covers 10 bases. Looked up from germline, CDR1 is MDHEN and CDR2 is SYDVKM. J lost 6 bases, V lost 6 bases, and 17 bases had no gene match. The CDR3 runs to 18 residues.

The chain uses TRBV25-1 and TRBJ1-1; 9 bases fit TRBD1. CDR1 is MGHDK and CDR2 is SYGVNS in the germline V gene. J lost 1 base, V lost 5 bases, and 14 bases had no gene match. The CDR3 covers 18 residues. CDR3 in amino acids: CASSPFKYRGPRNTEAFF. The DNA for the CDR3 is TGTGCCAGCAGTCCTTTCAAATACAGGGGGCCCAGGAACACTGAAGCTTTCTTT.

This clonotype was detected a few times. The CDR3 loop reads CASTDGVSYGYTF. The CDR3 DNA sequence: TGTGCCAGCACCGACGGGGTTTCGTATGGCTACACCTTC. This chain links TRBV2 with TRBJ1-2, with D hard to call. Deletions cut 7 bases from V and 5 bases from J, with 14 bases between. The CDR3 is 13 amino acids. Germline CDR1 is SNHLY and CDR2 is FYNNEI. The entire variable domain, with the rest obtained from reference TRBV2 and TRBJ1-2, is as follows: EPEVTQTPSHQVTQMGQEVILRCVPISNHLYFYWYRQILGQKVEFLVSFYNNEISEKSEIFDDQFSVERPDGSNFTLKIRSTKLEDSAMYFCASTDGVSYGYTFGSGTRLTVV.

The chain combines TRBV5-4 with TRBJ2-3; 7 nucleotides agree with TRBD1. V was pared by 4 bases and J by 2 bases, with 4 bases of the junction left unmatched. Germline V gives CDR1 SGHNT, CDR2 YYREEE (reference sequence). The length of the CDR3 is 14 residues. The CDR3 nucleotides read TGTGCCAGCAGCGACAGGGAACCCACAGATACGCAGTATTTT. Protein sequence: CASSDREPTDTQYF.

This clonotype was recorded only once. The V gene is TRBV20-1, the J gene TRBJ2-7; TRBD1 matches at 8 bases. The CDR3 extends over 15 amino acids. Germline V gene data show CDR1 as DFQATT and CDR2 as SNEGSKA (reference sequence). With V trimmed by 2 bases and J by 7 bases, 13 bases remained unmatched. The CDR3 region has the DNA TGCAGTGCTAGACCACAGGGGGGACCTTACAATGAGCAGTACTTC. This sequence encodes CSARPQGGPYNEQYF.

This chain connects TRBV28 to TRBJ2-1; 9 bases map to TRBD1. V lost 0 bases and J lost 6; bases outside the gene matches: 3. The CDR3 spans 15 residues. CDR1 and CDR2 (germline): MDHEN, SYDVKM. This chain's CDR3 is CASSLWGTGSNEQFF. The CDR3 region has the DNA TGTGCCAGCAGTTTATGGGGGACAGGGAGCAATGAGCAGTTCTTC.

The gene calls are TRBV2 and TRBJ2-5; D may be TRBD1 or TRBD2 (5 bases each). The CDR3 is 13 residues long. Germline V gene lookup returns CDR1 SNHLY and CDR2 FYNNEI. V dropped 4 bases and J dropped 5 bases, with 11 bases sitting between them. The CDR3 region is CASSAGRAETQYF. In nucleotides, the CDR3 is TGTGCCAGCAGTGCGGGACGGGCGGAGACCCAGTACTTC.

This clonotype was detected only a few times. CDR3 coding DNA: TGTGCCAGCAGCTTGGGTAGCGGGAGTCGGGATGAGCAGTTCTTC. Translating gives CASSLGSGSRDEQFF. The rearrangement uses TRBV5-4 and TRBJ2-1; TRBD2 matches at 9 bases. The CDR3 spans 15 residues. Trimming cost V 0 bases and J 8 bases; bases outside gene matches: 6. Germline-derived CDR1 and CDR2 are SGHNT and YYREEE (reference sequence).

In its sample, this clonotype was seen a few times. The chain couples TRBV10-2 to TRBJ2-1, with 7 bases aligning to TRBD2. The CDR3 extends over 16 amino acids. Germline CDR1 and CDR2: WSHSY and SAAADI. J gave up 7 bases and V 2 bases, and 11 bases lay outside the gene matches. The CDR3 DNA follows: TGCGCCAGCAGTGAGATGGAGCGGGGTATAGAGAATGAGCAGTTCTTC. Translation: CASSEMERGIENEQFF.

V is TRBV12-3 or TRBV12-4 and J is TRBJ1-2; D perhaps matches TRBD1 (6 bases). V was clipped by 6 bases and J by 0 bases, with 14 bases between them. The CDR3 runs 15 residues. CDR3 amino acids: CASSLERTANYGYTF. The DNA of the CDR3 is TGTGCCAGCAGCCTAGAAAGGACAGCTAACTATGGCTACACCTTC.